This T cell receptor (beta chain) was identified during a study of blood T cell repertoires in COVID-19. Study details: The United States, Italy and Spain provided the acute and convalescent COVID-19 samples.

Trimming at V came to 5 bases and at J to 5 bases, leaving 17 bases not matched to a gene. The V gene's germline CDR1 is MNHEY and CDR2 SMNVEV (reference sequence). The CDR3 is 17 amino acids. Original handling: The authors estimated nucleated cell counts from reference gene primer amplification. Data came from immunoSEQ multiplex PCR; TCRdb stores just in-frame clones and leaves some out. V and J calls and clone size follow that table, whereas D and trimming were derived from the DNA. In the table there are over 250,000 clones, 65% to 90% of which are singletons. This clone was recorded only once. The sequenced material came from peripheral blood. This TCR came from a human donor in a cohort sampled during active COVID-19. The chain carries TRBV27 and TRBJ2-5, with 7 nucleotides matching TRBD2. CDR3 DNA sequence: TGTGCCAGCAGTCCCCAGGCCGGTCCGGGGCGGGGGGAGACCCAGTACTTC. It yields the protein CASSPQAGPGRGETQYF.